A selection of T cell receptor beta chains follows, all from one sample in a study of early T cells in non-severe SARS-CoV-2 infection. TCRdb re-analysed the 5' RACE reads in MiXCR, keeping a single row per CDR3 protein. The sample has 25,000 to 30,000 distinct CDR3 sequences; roughly 5.9% are singletons. The sequenced material came from whole blood. These receptors originate from an adult who was a healthcare worker with PCR-confirmed SARS-CoV-2 infection or an uninfected control (not recorded which). The CDR3 runs from the conserved cysteine through the conserved F or W. Each record gives: J gene, clone size, D gene, V gene, CDR3 DNA, CDR3 protein. The D gene is left open where the match is weak. Some rows mark clone size as missing; the rest say once, few, many or name a class of expanded clone.

J: TRBJ2-2
size: -
D: TRBD1
V: TRBV12-3/TRBV12-4
DNA: TGTGCCAGCAGTTTAGCCCCGGGACAGGGGACCGGGGAGCTGTTTTTT
CDR3: CASSLAPGQGTGELFF

J: TRBJ1-1
size: few
D: TRBD1
V: TRBV18
DNA: TGTGCCAGCTCACCGGGACAGGGAGTGGGCACTGAAGCTTTCTTT
CDR3: CASSPGQGVGTEAFF

J: TRBJ2-1
size: many
D: TRBD1
V: TRBV12-3/TRBV12-4
DNA: TGTGCCAGCGGCCGGGACAGGGAAAATAATGAGCAGTTCTTC
CDR3: CASGRDRENNEQFF

J: TRBJ1-5
size: many
D: -
V: TRBV3-1
DNA: TGTGCCAGCAGCCAAGATTTCAGGGATGGCAATCAGCCCCAGCATTTT
CDR3: CASSQDFRDGNQPQHF

J: TRBJ2-7
size: many
D: -
V: TRBV28
DNA: TGTGCCAGCAGTCCTGGACCTACCGAGCAGTACTTC
CDR3: CASSPGPTEQYF

J: TRBJ2-1
size: many
D: TRBD1
V: TRBV5-5
DNA: TGTGCCAGCAGCACCTCCGCCGGGACAGCCTACAATGAGCAGTTCTTC
CDR3: CASSTSAGTAYNEQFF

J: TRBJ1-2
size: many
D: -
V: TRBV28
DNA: TGTGCCAGCAGTTTTGGGGCCGGGGGCTACACCTTC
CDR3: CASSFGAGGYTF

J: TRBJ2-1
size: many
D: TRBD1
V: TRBV7-6
DNA: TGTGCCAGCAGCTTAACTCGACAGGGCTCCTACAATGAGCAGTTCTTC
CDR3: CASSLTRQGSYNEQFF

J: TRBJ2-1
size: many
D: TRBD1
V: TRBV7-2
DNA: TGTGCCAGCTATGATGCGGGGACAGGGCTATACAATGAGCAGTTCTTC
CDR3: CASYDAGTGLYNEQFF

J: TRBJ2-1
size: few
D: -
V: TRBV12-3/TRBV12-4
DNA: TGTGCCAGCAGCCTAGGACCTGACAATGAGCAGTTCTTC
CDR3: CASSLGPDNEQFF

J: TRBJ1-1
size: many
D: -
V: TRBV27
DNA: TGTGCCAGCAGTTTATTAGGAACCTACACTGAAGCTTTCTTT
CDR3: CASSLLGTYTEAFF

J: TRBJ1-5
size: many
D: -
V: TRBV28
DNA: TGTGCCAGCAGCTCAGGGGATCAGCCCCAGCATTTT
CDR3: CASSSGDQPQHF

J: TRBJ1-1
size: few
D: -
V: TRBV28
DNA: TGTGCCAGCAGTTTAGACCTCGAGATGAACACTGAAGCTTTCTTT
CDR3: CASSLDLEMNTEAFF

J: TRBJ2-3
size: -
D: -
V: TRBV24-1
DNA: TGTGCCACAGCCGACGGAAGAAGTACAGATACGCAGTATTTT
CDR3: CATADGRSTDTQYF

J: TRBJ2-7
size: many
D: -
V: TRBV28
DNA: TGTGCCGGGGGAATACCCGGCCGCGTCAACGAGCAGTACTTC
CDR3: CAGGIPGRVNEQYF

J: TRBJ1-1
size: few
D: -
V: TRBV9
DNA: TGTGCCAGCAGCCCTCTGATTGGGGTTACGGCTTTCTTT
CDR3: CASSPLIGVTAFF

J: TRBJ2-7
size: many
D: -
V: TRBV7-2
DNA: TGTGCCAGCAGCTTAGTTGGTGGACCACTTGTAGAGCAGTACTTC
CDR3: CASSLVGGPLVEQYF

J: TRBJ2-5
size: many
D: -
V: TRBV7-6
DNA: TGTGCCAGCAGCTGGAAGGATTACGAGACCCAGTACTTC
CDR3: CASSWKDYETQYF

J: TRBJ2-5
size: many
D: TRBD2
V: TRBV5-1
DNA: TGCGCCAGCAGCTTGAGACTAGCGGCTTCGGCGTTATCGACCCAGTACTTC
CDR3: CASSLRLAASALSTQYF